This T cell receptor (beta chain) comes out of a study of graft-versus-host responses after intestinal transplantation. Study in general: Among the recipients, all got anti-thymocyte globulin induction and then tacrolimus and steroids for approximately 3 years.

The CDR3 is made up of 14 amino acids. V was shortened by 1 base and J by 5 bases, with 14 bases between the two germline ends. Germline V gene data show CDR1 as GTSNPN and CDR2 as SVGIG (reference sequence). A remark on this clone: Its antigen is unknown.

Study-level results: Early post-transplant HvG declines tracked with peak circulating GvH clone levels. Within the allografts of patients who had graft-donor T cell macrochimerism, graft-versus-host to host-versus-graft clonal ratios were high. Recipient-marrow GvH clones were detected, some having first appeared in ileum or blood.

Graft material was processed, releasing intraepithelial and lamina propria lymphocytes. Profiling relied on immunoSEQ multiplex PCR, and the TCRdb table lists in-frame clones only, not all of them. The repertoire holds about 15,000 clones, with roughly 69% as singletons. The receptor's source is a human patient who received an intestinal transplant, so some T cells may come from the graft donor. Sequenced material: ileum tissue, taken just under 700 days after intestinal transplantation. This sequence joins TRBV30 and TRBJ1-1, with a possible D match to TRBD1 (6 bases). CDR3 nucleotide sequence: TGTGCCTGGAGTGCGAGGGGGGGACGGACTGAAGCTTTCTTT. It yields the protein CAWSARGGRTEAFF.